This entry features one T cell receptor beta chain sequence. MiXCR was run by TCRdb on the reads, yielding one entry per CDR3 protein. The sample has some 440,000 distinct CDR3 sequences; around 32% are singletons. The sample originates from a study of T cell repertoires in cytomegalovirus infection. The V gene lost 0 bases and the J gene lost 8 bases, with 11 bases spanning the gap. The CDR3 sequence is 14 residues long. From germline, CDR1 is ENHRY and CDR2 SYGVKD. The sequence came from a human donor in good health (CMV status not recorded). Some clones in this sample may be carry-over from other donors' samples. Material: PBMCs. The chain has TRBV10-3 and TRBJ2-1; D call uncertain. In DNA form, the CDR3 reads TGTGCCATCAGTGAGTCGAACGGCGGCGATGAGCAGTTCTTC. Protein product: CAISESNGGDEQFF.